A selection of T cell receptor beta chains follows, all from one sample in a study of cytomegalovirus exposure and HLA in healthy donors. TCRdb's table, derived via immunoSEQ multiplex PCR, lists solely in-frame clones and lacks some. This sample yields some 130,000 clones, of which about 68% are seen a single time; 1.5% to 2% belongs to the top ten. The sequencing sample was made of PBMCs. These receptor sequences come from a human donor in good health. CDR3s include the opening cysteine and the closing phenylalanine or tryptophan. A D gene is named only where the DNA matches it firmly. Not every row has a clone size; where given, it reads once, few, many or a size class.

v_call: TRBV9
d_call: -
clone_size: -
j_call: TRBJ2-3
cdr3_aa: CASSASGADTQYF
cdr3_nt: TGTGCCAGCAGCGCCTCGGGAGCAGATACGCAGTATTTT

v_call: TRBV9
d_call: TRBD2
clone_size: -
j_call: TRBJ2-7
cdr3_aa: CASSEGLAGDYEQYF
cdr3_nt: TGTGCCAGCAGCGAGGGACTAGCGGGAGATTACGAGCAGTACTTC

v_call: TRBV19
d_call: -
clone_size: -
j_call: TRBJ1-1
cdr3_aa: CASTIWARANTEAFF
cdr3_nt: TGTGCCAGTACCATCTGGGCCAGGGCGAACACTGAAGCTTTCTTT

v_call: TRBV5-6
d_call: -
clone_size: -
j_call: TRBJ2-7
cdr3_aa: CASSPGRTYEQYF
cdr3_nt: TGTGCCAGCAGCCCCGGACGGACATACGAGCAGTACTTC

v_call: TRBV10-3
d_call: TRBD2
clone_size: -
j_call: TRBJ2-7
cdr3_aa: CAIAGEGDNEQYF
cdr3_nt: TGTGCCATAGCGGGAGAGGGGGATAACGAGCAGTACTTC

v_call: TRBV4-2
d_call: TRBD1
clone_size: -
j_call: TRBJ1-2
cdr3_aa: CASRETGVYGYTF
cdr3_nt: TGTGCCAGCAGGGAGACAGGGGTATACGGCTACACCTTC

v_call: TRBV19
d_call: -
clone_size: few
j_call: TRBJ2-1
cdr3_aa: CASSIVMGQGIRNEQFF
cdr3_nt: TGTGCCAGTAGTATAGTAATGGGGCAGGGGATCAGGAATGAGCAGTTCTTC

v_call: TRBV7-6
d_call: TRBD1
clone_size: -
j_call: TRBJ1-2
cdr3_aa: CASSQDRGYGYTF
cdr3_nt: TGTGCCAGCAGCCAGGACAGGGGCTATGGCTACACCTTC

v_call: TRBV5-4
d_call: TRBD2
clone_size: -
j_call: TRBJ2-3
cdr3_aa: CASSTTSDPPDTQYF
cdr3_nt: TGTGCCAGCAGCACGACTAGCGACCCGCCAGATACGCAGTATTTT

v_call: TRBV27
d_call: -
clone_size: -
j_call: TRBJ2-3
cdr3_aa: CASSSGSAADTQYF
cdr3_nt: TGTGCCAGCAGTTCAGGGTCGGCGGCCGATACGCAGTATTTT

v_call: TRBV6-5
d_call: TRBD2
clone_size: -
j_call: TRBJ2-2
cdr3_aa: CASRLGLAGELFF
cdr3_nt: TGTGCCAGCAGACTCGGACTAGCCGGGGAGCTGTTTTTT

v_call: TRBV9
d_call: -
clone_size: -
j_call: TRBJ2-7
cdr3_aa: CASSLGVAAYEQYF
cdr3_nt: TGTGCCAGCAGCCTAGGGGTAGCGGCCTACGAGCAGTACTTC

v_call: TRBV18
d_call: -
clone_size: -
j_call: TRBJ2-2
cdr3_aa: CASSPSGREDTGKLFF
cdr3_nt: TGTGCCAGCTCACCTTCGGGCAGGGAGGACACCGGGAAGCTGTTTTTT

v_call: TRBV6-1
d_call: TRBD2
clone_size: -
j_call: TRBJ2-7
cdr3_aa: CASSATSGSSYEQYF
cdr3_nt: TGTGCCAGCAGTGCCACTAGCGGGAGCTCCTACGAGCAGTACTTC

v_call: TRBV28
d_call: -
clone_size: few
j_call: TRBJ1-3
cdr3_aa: CASSLASGNTIYF
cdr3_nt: TGTGCCAGCAGTTTGGCCTCTGGAAACACCATATATTTT

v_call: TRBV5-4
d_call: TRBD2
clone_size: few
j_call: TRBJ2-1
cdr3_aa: CASSLGTSVYNEQFF
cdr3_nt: TGTGCCAGCAGCCTGGGGACTAGCGTGTACAATGAGCAGTTCTTC

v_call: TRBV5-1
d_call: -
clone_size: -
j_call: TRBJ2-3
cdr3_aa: CASSRIGGTDTQYF
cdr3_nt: TGCGCCAGCAGCCGAATAGGGGGCACAGATACGCAGTATTTT

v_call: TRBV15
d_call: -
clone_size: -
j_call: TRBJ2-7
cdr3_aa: CAASVGALYEQYF
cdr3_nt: TGTGCCGCCAGCGTAGGGGCGCTTTACGAGCAGTACTTC

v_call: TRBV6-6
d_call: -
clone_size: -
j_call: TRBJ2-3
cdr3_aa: CASSPRQHLTDTQYF
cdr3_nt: TGTGCCAGCAGCCCGAGGCAGCACCTCACAGATACGCAGTATTTT

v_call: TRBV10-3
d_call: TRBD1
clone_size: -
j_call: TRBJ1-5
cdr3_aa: CAIGGTGGGQPQHF
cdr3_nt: TGTGCCATCGGCGGGACAGGGGGCGGTCAGCCCCAGCATTTT

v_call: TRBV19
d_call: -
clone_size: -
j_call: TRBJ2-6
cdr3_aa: CASSISWAGGANVLTF
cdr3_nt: TGTGCCAGTAGTATAAGCTGGGCGGGAGGGGCCAACGTCCTGACTTTC

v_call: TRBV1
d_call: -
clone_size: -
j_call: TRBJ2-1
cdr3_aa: CTARAGRGGYNEQFF
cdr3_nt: TGCACCGCACGAGCAGGGCGGGGGGGTTACAATGAGCAGTTCTTC

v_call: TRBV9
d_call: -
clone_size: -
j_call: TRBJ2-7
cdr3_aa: CASSQGPSSSYEQYF
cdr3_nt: TGTGCCAGCAGCCAGGGTCCGTCGAGCTCCTACGAGCAGTACTTC

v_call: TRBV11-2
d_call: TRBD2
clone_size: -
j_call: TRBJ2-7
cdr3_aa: CASSPTSGSYEQYF
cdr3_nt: TGTGCCAGCAGCCCAACTAGCGGCTCCTACGAGCAGTACTTC

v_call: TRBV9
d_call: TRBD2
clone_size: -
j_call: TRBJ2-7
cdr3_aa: CASSVNGRSSYEQYF
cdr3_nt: TGTGCCAGCAGCGTAAACGGGAGGAGCTCCTACGAGCAGTACTTC

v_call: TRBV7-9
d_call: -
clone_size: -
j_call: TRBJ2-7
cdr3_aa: CASSSSTYYEQYF
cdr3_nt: TGTGCCAGCAGCTCAAGTACCTATTACGAGCAGTACTTC

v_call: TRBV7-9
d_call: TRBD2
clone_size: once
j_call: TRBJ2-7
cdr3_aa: CASSLELADYEQYF
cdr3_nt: TGTGCCAGCAGCTTAGAACTAGCGGACTACGAGCAGTACTTC

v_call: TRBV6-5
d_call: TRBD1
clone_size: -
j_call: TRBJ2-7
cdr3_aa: CASSTGTGWSYEQYF
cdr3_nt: TGTGCCAGCAGTACTGGGACAGGTTGGTCCTACGAGCAGTACTTC

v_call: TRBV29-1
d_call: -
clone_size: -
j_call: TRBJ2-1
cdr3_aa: CSVGRDWEYNEQFF
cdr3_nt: TGCAGCGTGGGGAGAGATTGGGAATACAATGAGCAGTTCTTC

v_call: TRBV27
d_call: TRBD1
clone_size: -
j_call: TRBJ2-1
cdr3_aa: CASTGQTNYNEQFF
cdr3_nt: TGTGCCAGCACGGGACAGACAAATTACAATGAGCAGTTCTTC

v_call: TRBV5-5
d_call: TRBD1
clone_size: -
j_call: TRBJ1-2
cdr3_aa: CASSLVTGYGYTF
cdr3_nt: TGTGCCAGCAGCTTGGTGACAGGGTATGGCTACACCTTC

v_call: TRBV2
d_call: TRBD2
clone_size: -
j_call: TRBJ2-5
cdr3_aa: CASRRLAGSPETQYF
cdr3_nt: TGTGCCAGCAGGCGGCTAGCGGGATCCCCGGAGACCCAGTACTTC

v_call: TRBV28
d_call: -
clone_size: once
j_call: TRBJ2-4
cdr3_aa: CASSLSTGFLIAKNIQYF
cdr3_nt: TGTGCCAGCAGTTTATCCACAGGGTTCCTTATAGCCAAAAACATTCAGTACTTC

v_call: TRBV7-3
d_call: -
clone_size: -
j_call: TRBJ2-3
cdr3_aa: CASSPSITDTQYF
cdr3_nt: TGTGCCAGCAGCCCTAGTATCACAGATACGCAGTATTTT

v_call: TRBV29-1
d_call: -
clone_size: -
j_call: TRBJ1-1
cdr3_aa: CSVGVRGANTEAFF
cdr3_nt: TGCAGCGTTGGAGTCCGGGGGGCTAACACTGAAGCTTTCTTT

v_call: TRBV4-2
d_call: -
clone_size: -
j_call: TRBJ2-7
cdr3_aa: CASSQAYRVGYEQYF
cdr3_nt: TGTGCCAGCAGCCAAGCCTACAGGGTCGGATACGAGCAGTACTTC

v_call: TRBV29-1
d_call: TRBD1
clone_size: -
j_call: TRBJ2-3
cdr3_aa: CSVEGTGDSTDTQYF
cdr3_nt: TGCAGCGTTGAAGGGACAGGGGATAGCACAGATACGCAGTATTTT

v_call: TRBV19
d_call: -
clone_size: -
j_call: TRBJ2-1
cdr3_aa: CASSDTGGDPYNEQFF
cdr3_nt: TGTGCCAGTAGTGACACAGGGGGGGACCCTTACAATGAGCAGTTCTTC

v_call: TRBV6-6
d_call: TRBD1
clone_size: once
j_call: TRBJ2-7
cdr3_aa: CASSSPGQGYSYEQYF
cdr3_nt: TGTGCCAGCAGTTCCCCAGGACAGGGGTATTCCTACGAGCAGTACTTC

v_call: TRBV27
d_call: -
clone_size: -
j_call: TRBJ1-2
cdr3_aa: CASRPRGPYGYTF
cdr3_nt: TGTGCCAGCAGGCCCAGGGGACCATATGGCTACACCTTC

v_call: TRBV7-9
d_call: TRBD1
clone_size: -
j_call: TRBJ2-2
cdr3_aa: CASRLDRVTGELFF
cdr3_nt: TGTGCCAGCAGGCTGGACAGGGTTACCGGGGAGCTGTTTTTT

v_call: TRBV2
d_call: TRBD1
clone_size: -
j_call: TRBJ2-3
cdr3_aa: CASSEDRGSGDTQYF
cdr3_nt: TGTGCCAGCAGTGAGGACAGGGGGTCGGGAGATACGCAGTATTTT

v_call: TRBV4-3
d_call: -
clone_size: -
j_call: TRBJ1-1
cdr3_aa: CASSQAGGSYTEAFF
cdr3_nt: TGCGCCAGCAGCCAAGCCGGGGGGAGCTACACTGAAGCTTTCTTT

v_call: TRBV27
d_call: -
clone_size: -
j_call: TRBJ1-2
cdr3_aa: CASSLQTGGNYGYTF
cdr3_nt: TGTGCCAGCAGTTTACAAACCGGTGGTAACTATGGCTACACCTTC

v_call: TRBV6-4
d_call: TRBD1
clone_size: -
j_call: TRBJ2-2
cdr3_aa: CASRQGANTGELFF
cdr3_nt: TGTGCCAGCAGACAGGGGGCGAACACCGGGGAGCTGTTTTTT